This entry features one T cell receptor (beta chain) sequence. Each clinical donor contributed on average around 110,000 T cells from unsorted cryopreserved PBMC. The CDR3 consists of 17 residues. The V gene's germline CDR1 is ENHRY and CDR2 SYGVKD. V lost 4 bases, J lost 1 base, and 6 bases stayed unmatched. Some clones are missing from TCRdb's copy, which holds only in-frame ones; the method was immunoSEQ multiplex PCR. The sample records roughly 44,000 clones, 90% to 95% being singletons. The record originates from a study of T cells in tuberculosis. The overall study: CD1B tetramers identified T cells specific for mycobacterial lipid GMM.

The receptor was isolated from a donor between 5 and 29 years old with latent tuberculosis or without tuberculosis infection. Material for sequencing was PBMCs. The V and J genes are TRBV10-3 and TRBJ1-4, with TRBD1 identical over 10 bases. DNA of the CDR3: TGTGCCATCAGTGGGGGGACAGGGGAAGGAACTAATGAAAAACTGTTTTTT. It specifies CAISGGTGEGTNEKLFF.